The entry below describes one T cell receptor (beta chain). The antigen remains undetermined. Sequenced with the Oncomine TCR Beta short-read assay was DNA taken from cultured CD4+ T cells. Using its own MiXCR run on the PCR reads, TCRdb lists one record per CDR3 protein. The data contain 20,000 to 30,000 distinct CDR3 sequences, roughly 58% of them singletons. This entry is derived from a study of vaccination and CD4 T cells after COVID-19. The CDR3 covers 14 residues. Between the trimmed V and J ends, which lost 5 bases and 4 bases, there was a span of 12 bases. Germline V gives CDR1 SGHVS, CDR2 FQNEAQ. Treatment defined: approximately 10-day PBMC culture with coronavirus spike peptide pools or control peptides (ViraFEST assay).

This receptor was identified in a human donor who had recovered from COVID-19. The sequencing input was CD4+ T cells from blood, cultured in vitro. This sequence joins TRBV7-8 and TRBJ1-5; TRBD1 is a possible D gene (5 bases). The CDR3 reads CASSLGTENQPQHF. The DNA for the CDR3 is TGTGCCAGCAGCCTGGGGACGGAGAATCAGCCCCAGCATTTT.